The rows below give T cell receptor beta chains drawn from one sample of a study of OX40 agonist ivuxolimab in advanced cancers. Clones were sequenced by immunoSEQ multiplex PCR, and TCRdb holds only the in-frame ones, with some missing. There are around 95,000 clones in the sample; 85% to 95% occur only once, and roughly 0.27% lies in the top ten. Sequenced material: CD4+ or CD8+ T cells sorted from blood, taken in a trial of the OX40 agonist ivuxolimab. The receptors here all came from an adult with an advanced solid tumor such as melanoma, head and neck, liver or kidney cancer. CDR3s include the opening cysteine and the closing phenylalanine or tryptophan. D genes are given only for firm matches. Clone size is given for some rows only: seen once, a few or many times, or a class if the clone is expanded.

>.|TRBJ1-2|TRBV25-1|.|14
TGTGCCAGCAGTTCCCTGGGAGCGAGCTATGGCTACACCTTC
CASSSLGASYGYTF
>.|TRBJ2-4|TRBV19|TRBD1|14
TGTGCCAGTAGTAAGTGGGACAGGACAAACATTCAGTACTTC
CASSKWDRTNIQYF
>.|TRBJ1-5|TRBV18|.|14
TGTGCCAGCTCAAACGGGGAGGGGTATCAGCCCCAGCATTTT
CASSNGEGYQPQHF
>few|TRBJ1-2|TRBV5-1|.|13
TGCGCCAGCAGCGAAGAGGGGAGCTCTGGCTACACCTTC
CASSEEGSSGYTF
>.|TRBJ2-3|TRBV7-2|.|12
TGTGCCAGCAGCTTAGGGACAGATACGCAGTATTTT
CASSLGTDTQYF
>.|TRBJ2-7|TRBV11-2|TRBD1|13
TGTGCCAGCAGCCGACAGGGTTTATACGAGCAGTACTTC
CASSRQGLYEQYF
>once|TRBJ2-3|TRBV28|TRBD2|14
TGTGCCAGCAATCCTAGCGGGGGGGTAGATACGCAGTATTTT
CASNPSGGVDTQYF
>.|TRBJ1-1|TRBV19|.|12
TGTGCCAGTAGTATTCTGAACACTGAAGCTTTCTTT
CASSILNTEAFF
>once|TRBJ2-7|TRBV28|.|12
TGTGCCAGCGTTTCGGGGGTTTACGAGCAGTACTTC
CASVSGVYEQYF
>.|TRBJ2-1|TRBV11-2|.|13
TGTGCCAGCTCTTTGGACAGCCCCAATGAGCAGTTCTTC
CASSLDSPNEQFF
>.|TRBJ2-5|TRBV29-1|.|15
TGCAGCGCTCCCCCGGAAGGGGCTAGGCAAGAGACCCAGTACTTC
CSAPPEGARQETQYF
>.|TRBJ2-1|TRBV14|.|16
TGTGCCAGCAGCCAAGAAGTGTGGTCTACCCAGAGTGAGCAGTTCTTC
CASSQEVWSTQSEQFF
>.|TRBJ1-3|TRBV4-2|.|14
TGTGCCAGCAGCCGGGGTCACTCTGGAAACACCATATATTTT
CASSRGHSGNTIYF
>.|TRBJ1-6|TRBV28|.|15
TGTGCCAGCAGTTTATTAACGGCCTCTAATTCACCCCTCCACTTT
CASSLLTASNSPLHF
>once|TRBJ2-1|TRBV9|.|15
TGTGCCAGCAGCGTCGGCGGGACCATCTACAATGAGCAGTTCTTC
CASSVGGTIYNEQFF
>.|TRBJ2-5|TRBV7-2|.|11
TGTGCCAGCAGCTTCCAAGAGACCCAGTACTTC
CASSFQETQYF
>once|TRBJ2-3|TRBV7-2|.|13
TGTGCCAGCAGCTTAGTGGCGCTTTATACGCAGTATTTT
CASSLVALYTQYF
>.|TRBJ1-3|TRBV18|TRBD1|16
TGTGCCAGCTCACTATCCGGGACAGGGACTGGAAACACCATATATTTT
CASSLSGTGTGNTIYF